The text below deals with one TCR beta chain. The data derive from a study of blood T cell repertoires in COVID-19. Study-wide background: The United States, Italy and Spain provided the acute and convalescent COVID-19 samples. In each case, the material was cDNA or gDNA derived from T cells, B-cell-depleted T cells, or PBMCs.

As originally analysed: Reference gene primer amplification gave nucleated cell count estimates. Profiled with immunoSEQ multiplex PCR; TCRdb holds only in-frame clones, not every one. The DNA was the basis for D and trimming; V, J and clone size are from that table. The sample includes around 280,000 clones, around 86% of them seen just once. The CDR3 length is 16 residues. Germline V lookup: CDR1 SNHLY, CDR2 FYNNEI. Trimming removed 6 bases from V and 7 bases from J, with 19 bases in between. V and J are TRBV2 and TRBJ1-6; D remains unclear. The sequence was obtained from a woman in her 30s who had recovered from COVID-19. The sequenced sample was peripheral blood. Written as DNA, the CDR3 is TGTGCCAGCAGATCCGACCGAACCAGAGGGAATTCACCCCTCCACTTT. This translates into CASRSDRTRGNSPLHF.